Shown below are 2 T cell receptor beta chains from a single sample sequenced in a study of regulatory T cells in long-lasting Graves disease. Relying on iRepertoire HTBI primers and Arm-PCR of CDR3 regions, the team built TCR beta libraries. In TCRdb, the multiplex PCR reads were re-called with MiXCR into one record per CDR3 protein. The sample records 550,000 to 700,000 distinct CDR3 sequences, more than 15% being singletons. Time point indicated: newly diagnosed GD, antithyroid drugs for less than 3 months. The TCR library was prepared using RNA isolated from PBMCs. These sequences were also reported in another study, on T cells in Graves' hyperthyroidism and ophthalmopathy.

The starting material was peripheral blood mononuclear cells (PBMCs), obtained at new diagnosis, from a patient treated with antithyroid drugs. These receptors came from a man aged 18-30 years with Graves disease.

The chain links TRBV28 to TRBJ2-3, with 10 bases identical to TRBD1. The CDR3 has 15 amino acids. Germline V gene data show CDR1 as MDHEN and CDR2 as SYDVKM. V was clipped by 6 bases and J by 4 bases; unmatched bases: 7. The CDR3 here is CASSLDRGLPDTQYF. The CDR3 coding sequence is TGTGCCAGCAGCCTCGACAGGGGGCTCCCAGATACGCAGTATTTT.

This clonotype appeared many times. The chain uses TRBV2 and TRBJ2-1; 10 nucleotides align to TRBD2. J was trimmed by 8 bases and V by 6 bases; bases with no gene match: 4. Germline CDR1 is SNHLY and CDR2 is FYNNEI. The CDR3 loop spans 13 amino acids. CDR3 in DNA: TGTGCCAGCAGGTATACTAGCGGGGATGAGCAGTTCTTC. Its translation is CASRYTSGDEQFF.